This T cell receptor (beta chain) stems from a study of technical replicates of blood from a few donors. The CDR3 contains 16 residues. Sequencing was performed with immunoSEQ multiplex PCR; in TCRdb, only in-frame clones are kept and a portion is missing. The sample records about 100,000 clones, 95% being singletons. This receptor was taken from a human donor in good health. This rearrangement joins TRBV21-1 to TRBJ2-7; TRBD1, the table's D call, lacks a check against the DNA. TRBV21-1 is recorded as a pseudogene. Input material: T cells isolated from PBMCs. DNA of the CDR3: TGTGCCAGCAGCAAAGGTCGTAGACAGGGTTGCCACGAGCAGTACTTC. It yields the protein CASSKGRRQGCHEQYF.